The 23 T cell receptor beta chains reported below all come from one sample, sequenced in a study of T cell changes during pregnancy in multiple sclerosis. Profiling relied on immunoSEQ multiplex PCR, and the TCRdb table lists in-frame clones only, not all of them. Among about 44,000 clones listed, 70% to 90% were seen once. Sequencing was performed on CD4+ T cells from peripheral blood mononuclear cells, taken after pregnancy. Every receptor here comes from a female donor with multiple sclerosis, enrolled in a pregnancy study.

The chain has TRBV5-6 and TRBJ1-1; D remains ambiguous. Germline V gene lookup returns CDR1 SGHDT and CDR2 YYEEEE. This CDR3 comprises 15 residues. V was pared by 3 bases and J by 1 base, with 13 bases between. The CDR3 region has the DNA TGTGCCAGCAGCTCAGACACCCTGGGGAACACTGAAGCTTTCTTT. Translation gives CASSSDTLGNTEAFF.

This sequence joins TRBV10-2 and TRBJ2-7; D might be TRBD1 (5 bases). The V end lost 2 bases, the J end lost 2 bases, and 7 bases lay between the germline ends. From germline, CDR1 is WSHSY and CDR2 SAAADI. The CDR3 consists of 13 residues. The CDR3 here is CASSETGTYEQYF. CDR3 in DNA: TGCGCCAGCAGTGAGACAGGTACCTACGAGCAGTACTTC.

The CDR3 sequence is CASSQEGPSGRYYNEQFF. The CDR3 DNA follows: TGTGCCAGCAGCCAAGAAGGCCCTAGCGGGAGATACTACAATGAGCAGTTCTTC. The chain recombines TRBV4-2 with TRBJ2-1, with 10 bases fitting TRBD2. V shed 0 bases, J shed 3 bases, and the junction held 8 bases outside the gene matches. The CDR3 totals 18 residues. Germline-derived CDR1 and CDR2 are LGHNA and YNFKEQ.

The chain is built from TRBV28 and TRBJ1-1, with 10 bases fitting TRBD1. The CDR3 is 14 residues long. After removal of 6 bases from V and 5 bases from J, the junction contained 6 bases not matched to a gene. Germline assignment: CDR1 MDHEN and CDR2 SYDVKM. The DNA for the CDR3 is TGTGCCAGCAGCCCCGGACAGGGGGGGACTGAAGCTTTCTTT. Translation: CASSPGQGGTEAFF.

The chain carries TRBV11-2 and TRBJ2-1; 7 bases map to TRBD1. Germline V gives CDR1 SGHAT, CDR2 FQNNGV. V gave up 1 base and J gave up 3 bases; unmatched junction bases: 3. This CDR3 has 15 amino acids. The CDR3 sequence is CASSLGGGNYNEQFF. In nucleotides, the CDR3 is TGTGCCAGCAGCTTAGGAGGGGGCAACTACAATGAGCAGTTCTTC.

This chain connects TRBV5-1 to TRBJ2-5; TRBD2 matches at 12 bases. After removal of 5 bases from V and 2 bases from J, the junction contained 25 bases not matched to a gene. The CDR3 covers 22 residues. Germline CDR1 and CDR2: SGHRS and YFSETQ. The chain's CDR3 is CASRIFDRGHLAGGPAQETQYF. The CDR3 DNA sequence: TGCGCCAGCAGAATATTCGACAGGGGGCATCTAGCGGGAGGGCCTGCACAAGAGACCCAGTACTTC.

The rearrangement joins TRBV5-1 to TRBJ2-7, with D possibly matching TRBD2 (6 bases). The V end was cut by 0 bases, the J end by 3 bases, with 10 bases between. The CDR3 totals 14 residues. In germline, CDR1 is SGHRS, CDR2 YFSETQ. This CDR3 is CASSLDGGNYEQYF. CDR3 in DNA: TGCGCCAGCAGCTTGGATGGCGGGAACTACGAGCAGTACTTC.

In this sample, this clone turned up once. This chain uses TRBV18 with TRBJ1-5; D not certain. CDR3 length equals 13 residues. V was shortened by 2 bases and J by 4 bases, with 6 bases between the two germline ends. Per germline, CDR1 KGHSH and CDR2 LQKENI. CDR3 coding DNA: TGTGCCAGCTCACCAGGCGGGAATCAGCCCCAGCATTTT. Its protein is CASSPGGNQPQHF.

The J gene is TRBJ2-7, the V gene TRBV7-6; TRBD2 might be the D (5 bases). Trimming removed 5 bases at V and 7 bases at J, with 12 bases between. Germline V gives CDR1 SGHVS, CDR2 FNYEAQ. CDR3 length: 12 residues. CDR3 sequence (DNA): TGTGCCAGCAGCCAGCCCCAGCGGGAGCAGTACTTC. Its protein product is CASSQPQREQYF.

This chain connects TRBV6-1 to TRBJ1-3; 7 bases line up with TRBD1. In germline, CDR1 is MNHNS, CDR2 SASEGT. Trimming at V came to 4 bases and at J to 4 bases, leaving 4 bases not matched to a gene. The CDR3 is 14 amino acids. The CDR3 spells CASSAGTAGNTIYF. Written as DNA, the CDR3 is TGTGCCAGCAGTGCCGGGACAGCCGGAAACACCATATATTTT.

The J gene is TRBJ1-5, the V gene TRBV4-2; perhaps TRBD1 as D (5 bases). CDR1 is LGHNA, CDR2 YNFKEQ, per germline. With 6 bases removed from V and 12 bases from J, the gap between germline ends came to 15 bases. CDR3 length equals 12 residues. The CDR3 loop is CASRGGGAVQHF. The DNA of the CDR3 is TGTGCCAGCAGGGGGGGAGGGGCTGTCCAGCATTTT.

This clone occurred once. The rearrangement links TRBV21-1 to TRBJ2-1; TRBD2, the D gene given by the table, was not confirmed from the DNA. TRBV21-1 is flagged as a pseudogene. This CDR3 is 15 amino acids long. This chain's CDR3 is CASSKASEVYNEQFF. In DNA form, the CDR3 reads TGTGCCAGCAGCAAGGCGTCAGAGGTATACAATGAGCAGTTCTTC.

The CDR3 DNA is TGTGCCAGCAGCCGCATTACTAGCTATAGCACAGATACGCAGTATTTT. Protein: CASSRITSYSTDTQYF. This chain joins TRBV11-2 and TRBJ2-3; D may be TRBD2 (6 bases). The CDR3 has 16 amino acids. Trimming took off 5 bases at V and 0 bases at J, with 15 bases between the two ends. Germline V gene data show CDR1 as SGHAT and CDR2 as FQNNGV.

The chain combines TRBV4-1 with TRBJ2-7, with 7 bases aligning to TRBD1. Germline CDR1 is MGHRA and CDR2 is YSYEKL. V trimming: 1 base; J trimming: 7 bases; junction bases outside the gene matches: 22. The CDR3 is 19 amino acids. CDR3 sequence reads: CASSQVLLPRQGFTIEQYF. The CDR3 nucleotides read TGCGCCAGCAGCCAAGTTTTACTACCCAGACAGGGATTTACGATAGAGCAGTACTTC.

V is TRBV5-1 and J is TRBJ1-1; 8 positions agree with TRBD1. CDR1 is SGHRS and CDR2 is YFSETQ in the germline V gene. J lost 4 bases, V lost 3 bases, and 5 bases had no gene match. The CDR3 extends over 14 amino acids. CDR3 nucleotide sequence: TGCGCCAGCAGCTCGACAGGGGTGATCACTGAAGCTTTCTTT. It encodes CASSSTGVITEAFF.

Here the CDR3 reads CASSFRQGNTGELFF. The DNA of the CDR3 is TGTGCCAGCAGCTTCAGACAGGGGAACACCGGGGAGCTGTTTTTT. The chain couples TRBV5-5 to TRBJ2-2; 7 bases map to TRBD1. Looked up from germline, CDR1 is SGHKS and CDR2 is YYEKEE (reference sequence). With V trimmed by 2 bases and J by 1 base, 2 bases remained unmatched. CDR3 length equals 15 residues.

The V call is TRBV7-2, the J call TRBJ2-1; a weak D match, TRBD1 (6 bases). The V end lost 6 bases, the J end lost 6 bases, and 21 bases lay between the germline ends. The CDR3 has 16 residues. The germline CDR1 and CDR2 sequences are SGHTA and FQGNSA. The CDR3, as DNA: TGTGCCAGCAGTTTTTCAGGGGACCCCACACTCAATGAGCAGTTCTTC. It translates to CASSFSGDPTLNEQFF.

This clone occurred once. The chain's CDR3 is CAWSVRGTGGIYEQYF. CDR3 nucleotides: TGTGCCTGGAGTGTAAGAGGGACAGGGGGGATATACGAGCAGTACTTC. V usage is TRBV30 and J usage is TRBJ2-7; TRBD1 aligns across 11 bases. CDR1 is GTSNPN and CDR2 is SVGIG in the germline V gene (reference sequence). The V segment lost 0 bases and the J segment 4 bases; nucleotides outside the gene matches: 8. The CDR3 is 16 amino acids. The whole variable domain, filled in from reference TRBV30 and TRBJ2-7, reads SQTIHQWPATLVQPVGSPLSLECTVEGTSNPNLYWYRQAAGRGLQLLFYSVGIGQISSEVPQNLSASRPQDRQFILSSKKLLLSDSGFYLCAWSVRGTGGIYEQYFGPGTRLTVT.

The chain carries TRBV18 and TRBJ1-2; 7 positions agree with TRBD1. The V segment lost 3 bases and the J segment 1 base; nucleotides outside the gene matches: 8. The CDR3 has 16 amino acids. Germline lookup yields CDR1 KGHSH and CDR2 LQKENI. Here the CDR3 reads CASSPQNRQGNYGYTF. CDR3 in DNA: TGTGCCAGCTCACCGCAAAACCGACAGGGTAACTATGGCTACACCTTC.

V and J are TRBV18 and TRBJ1-1; D remains ambiguous. The CDR3 runs 15 residues. CDR1 and CDR2 (germline): KGHSH, LQKENI. Trimming pared 0 bases from V and 0 bases from J, leaving 8 bases between. CDR3 coding DNA: TGTGCCAGCTCACCACCATCCAGTCTGAACACTGAAGCTTTCTTT. It codes for CASSPPSSLNTEAFF.

The J gene is TRBJ2-7, the V gene TRBV11-2; 7 nucleotides agree with TRBD1. This CDR3 spans 16 amino acids. CDR1 is SGHAT, CDR2 FQNNGV, per germline. Trimming removed 3 bases from V and 2 bases from J; junction bases left unmatched: 10. The CDR3 sequence is CASSFGDSLQTYEQYF. In DNA, the CDR3 is TGTGCCAGCAGCTTCGGGGACAGTTTACAAACCTACGAGCAGTACTTC. Supplemented by reference TRBV11-2 and TRBJ2-7, the full variable domain reads EAGVAQSPRYKIIEKRQSVAFWCNPISGHATLYWYQQILGQGPKLLIQFQNNGVVDDSQLPKDRFSAERLKGVDSTLKIQPAKLEDSAVYLCASSFGDSLQTYEQYFGPGTRLTVT.

The chain combines TRBV4-1 with TRBJ1-2; D not certain. Germline CDR1 reads MGHRA; CDR2 reads YSYEKL. V lost 4 bases and J lost 8, with 8 bases in between. The CDR3 is made up of 11 amino acids. The CDR3 region has the DNA TGCGCCAGCAGCCGAGGGTACGGCTACACCTTC. Its protein is CASSRGYGYTF.

CDR3 region: CASSGTGQGGTEAFF. CDR3 bases: TGTGCCAGCAGCGGCACGGGACAGGGGGGCACTGAAGCTTTCTTT. The chain is built from TRBV5-5 and TRBJ1-1, with 11 bases identical to TRBD1. The CDR3 extends over 15 amino acids. J lost 4 bases, V lost 4 bases, and 6 bases had no gene match. Germline CDR1 reads SGHKS; CDR2 reads YYEKEE (reference sequence).